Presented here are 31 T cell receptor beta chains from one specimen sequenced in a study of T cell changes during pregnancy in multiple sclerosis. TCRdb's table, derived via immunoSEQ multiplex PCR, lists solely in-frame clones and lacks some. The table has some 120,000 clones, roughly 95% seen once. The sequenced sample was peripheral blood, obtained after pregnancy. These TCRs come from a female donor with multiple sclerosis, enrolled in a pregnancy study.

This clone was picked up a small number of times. The CDR3 nucleotides are TGTGCCAGCAGCGTAGGAGGCTCCTACAATGAGCAGTTCTTC. Its protein product is CASSVGGSYNEQFF. V usage is TRBV9 and J usage is TRBJ2-1; no reliable D call. Germline V gives CDR1 SGDLS, CDR2 YYNGEE. Trimming shortened V by 0 bases and J by 0 bases, and 4 bases separated the two germline ends. The CDR3 extends over 14 amino acids.

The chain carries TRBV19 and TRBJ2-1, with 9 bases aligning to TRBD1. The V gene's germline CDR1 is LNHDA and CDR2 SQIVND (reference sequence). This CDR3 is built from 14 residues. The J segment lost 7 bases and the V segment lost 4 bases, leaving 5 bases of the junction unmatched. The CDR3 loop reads CASSTRTGANEQFF. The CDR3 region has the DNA TGTGCCAGTAGTACCAGGACAGGGGCAAATGAGCAGTTCTTC.

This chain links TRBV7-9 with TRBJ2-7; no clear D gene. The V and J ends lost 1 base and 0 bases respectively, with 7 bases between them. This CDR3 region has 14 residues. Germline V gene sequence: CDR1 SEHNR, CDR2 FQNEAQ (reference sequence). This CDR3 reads CASSLDTSSYEQYF. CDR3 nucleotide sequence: TGTGCCAGCAGCTTAGACACAAGCTCCTACGAGCAGTACTTC.

Written as DNA, the CDR3 is TGTGCCAGTCAGACAGACACCGGGGAGCTGTTTTTT. Protein: CASQTDTGELFF. V and J are TRBV19 and TRBJ2-2; TRBD1 might be the D (5 bases). This CDR3 is built from 12 residues. V dropped 8 bases and J dropped 3 bases, with 7 bases sitting between them. Germline V gene sequence: CDR1 LNHDA, CDR2 SQIVND (reference sequence).

Here the CDR3 reads CASSEPVDTEAFF. CDR3 DNA sequence: TGTGCCAGCAGTGAACCAGTGGACACTGAAGCTTTCTTT. The chain employs TRBV2 and TRBJ1-1; D gene uncertain. CDR1 is SNHLY and CDR2 is FYNNEI in the germline V gene. V was pared by 2 bases and J by 3 bases, with 7 bases between. The CDR3 spans 13 residues.

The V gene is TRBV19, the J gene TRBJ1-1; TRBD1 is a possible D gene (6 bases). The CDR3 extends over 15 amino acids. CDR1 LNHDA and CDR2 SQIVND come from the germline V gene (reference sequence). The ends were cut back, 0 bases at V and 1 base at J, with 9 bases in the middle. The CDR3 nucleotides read TGTGCCAGTAGTATAGAGGGGGCCGAGAACACTGAAGCTTTCTTT. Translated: CASSIEGAENTEAFF.

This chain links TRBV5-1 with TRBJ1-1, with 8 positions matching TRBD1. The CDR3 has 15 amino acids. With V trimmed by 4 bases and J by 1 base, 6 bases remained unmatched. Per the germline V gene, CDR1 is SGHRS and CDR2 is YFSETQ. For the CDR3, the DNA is TGCGCCAGCAGCACCGCCGGGACAGGGAACACTGAAGCTTTCTTT. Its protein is CASSTAGTGNTEAFF.

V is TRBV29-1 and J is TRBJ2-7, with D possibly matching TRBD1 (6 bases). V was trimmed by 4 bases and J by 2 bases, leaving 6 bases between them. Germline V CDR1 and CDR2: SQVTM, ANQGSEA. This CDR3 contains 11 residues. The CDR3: CSVGDTYEQYF. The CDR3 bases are TGCAGCGTTGGGGACACCTACGAGCAGTACTTC.

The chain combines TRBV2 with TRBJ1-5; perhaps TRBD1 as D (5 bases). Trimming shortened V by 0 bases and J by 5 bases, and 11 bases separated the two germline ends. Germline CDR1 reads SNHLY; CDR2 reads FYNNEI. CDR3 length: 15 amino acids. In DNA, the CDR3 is TGTGCCAGCAGTGAAGCGCCAGGGTGGGATCAGCCCCAGCATTTT. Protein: CASSEAPGWDQPQHF.

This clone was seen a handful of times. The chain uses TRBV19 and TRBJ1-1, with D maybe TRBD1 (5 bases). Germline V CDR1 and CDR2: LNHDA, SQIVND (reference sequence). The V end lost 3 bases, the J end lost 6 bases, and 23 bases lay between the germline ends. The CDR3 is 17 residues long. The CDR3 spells CASSIRTGIFGNAEAFF. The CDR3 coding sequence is TGTGCCAGTAGTATTAGAACAGGAATTTTCGGCAACGCTGAAGCTTTCTTT.

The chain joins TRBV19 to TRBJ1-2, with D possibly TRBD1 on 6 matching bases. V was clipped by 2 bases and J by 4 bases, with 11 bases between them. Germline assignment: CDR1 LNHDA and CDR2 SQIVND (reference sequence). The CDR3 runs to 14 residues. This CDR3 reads CASSITGPTYGYTF. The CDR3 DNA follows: TGTGCCAGTAGTATAACAGGGCCCACCTATGGCTACACCTTC.

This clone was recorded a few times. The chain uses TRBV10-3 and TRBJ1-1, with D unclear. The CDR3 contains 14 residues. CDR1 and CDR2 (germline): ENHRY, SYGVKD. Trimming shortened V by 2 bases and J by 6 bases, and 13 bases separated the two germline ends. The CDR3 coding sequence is TGTGCCATCAGTGAGGTAAAGGGCGGGCCTGAAGCTTTCTTT. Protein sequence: CAISEVKGGPEAFF.

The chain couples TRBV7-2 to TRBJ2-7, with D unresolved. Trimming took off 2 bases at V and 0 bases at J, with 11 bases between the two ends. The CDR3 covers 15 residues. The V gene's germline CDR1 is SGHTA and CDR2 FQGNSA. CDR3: CASSLFAENSYEQYF. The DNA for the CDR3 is TGTGCCAGCAGCTTATTTGCGGAAAACTCCTACGAGCAGTACTTC.

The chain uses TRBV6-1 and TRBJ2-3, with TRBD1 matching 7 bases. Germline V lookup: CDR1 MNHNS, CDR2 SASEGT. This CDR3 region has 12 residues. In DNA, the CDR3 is TGTGCTTTGACAGGGACCACAGATACGCAGTATTTT. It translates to CALTGTTDTQYF.

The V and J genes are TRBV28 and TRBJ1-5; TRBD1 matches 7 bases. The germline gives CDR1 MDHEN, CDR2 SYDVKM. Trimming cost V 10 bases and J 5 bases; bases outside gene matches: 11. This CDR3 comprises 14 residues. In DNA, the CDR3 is TGTGCCACCCAGCAGGGGGGCAAGGATCAGCCCCAGCATTTT. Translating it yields CATQQGGKDQPQHF.

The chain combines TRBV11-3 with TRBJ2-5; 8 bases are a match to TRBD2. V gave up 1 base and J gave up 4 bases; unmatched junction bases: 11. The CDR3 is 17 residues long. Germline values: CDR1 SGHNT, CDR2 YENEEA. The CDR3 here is CASSLGTGTRRAETQYF. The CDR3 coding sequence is TGTGCCAGCAGCTTAGGGACCGGGACTAGGCGCGCAGAGACCCAGTACTTC.

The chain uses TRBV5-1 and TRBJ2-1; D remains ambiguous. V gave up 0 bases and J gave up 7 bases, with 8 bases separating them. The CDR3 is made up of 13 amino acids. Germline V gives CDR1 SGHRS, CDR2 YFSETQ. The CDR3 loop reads CASSLDGRNEQFF. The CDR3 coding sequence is TGCGCCAGCAGCTTGGATGGTAGAAATGAGCAGTTCTTC.

CDR3 sequence reads: CASSLGSSGMGETQYF. CDR3 bases: TGTGCCAGCAGCTTAGGATCTAGCGGGATGGGCGAGACCCAGTACTTC. This sequence joins TRBV7-3 and TRBJ2-5, with TRBD2 identical over 9 bases. Germline assignment: CDR1 SGHTA and CDR2 FQGTGA. V gave up 2 bases and J gave up 5 bases; unmatched junction bases: 9. CDR3 length equals 16 residues.

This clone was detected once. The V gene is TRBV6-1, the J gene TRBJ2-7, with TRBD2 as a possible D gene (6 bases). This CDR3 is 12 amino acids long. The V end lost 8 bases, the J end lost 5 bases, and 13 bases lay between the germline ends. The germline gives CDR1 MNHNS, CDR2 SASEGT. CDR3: CASGGSGHEQYF. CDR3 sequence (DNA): TGTGCCAGCGGGGGGTCCGGCCACGAGCAGTACTTC.

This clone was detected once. The DNA of the CDR3 is TGTGCCAGCAGCTTAGCAGGCTATGGCTACACCTTC. It translates to CASSLAGYGYTF. The chain combines TRBV5-4 with TRBJ1-2, with D uncertain. Germline assignment: CDR1 SGHNT and CDR2 YYREEE (reference sequence). Trimming took off 2 bases at V and 4 bases at J, with 6 bases between the two ends. The CDR3 covers 12 residues.

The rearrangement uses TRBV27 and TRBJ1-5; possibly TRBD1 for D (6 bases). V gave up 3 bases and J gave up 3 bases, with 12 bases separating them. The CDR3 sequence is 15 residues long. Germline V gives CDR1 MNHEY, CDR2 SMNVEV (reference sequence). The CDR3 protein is CASSFRGFDNQPQHF. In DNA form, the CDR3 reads TGTGCCAGCAGTTTTAGGGGGTTCGACAATCAGCCCCAGCATTTT.

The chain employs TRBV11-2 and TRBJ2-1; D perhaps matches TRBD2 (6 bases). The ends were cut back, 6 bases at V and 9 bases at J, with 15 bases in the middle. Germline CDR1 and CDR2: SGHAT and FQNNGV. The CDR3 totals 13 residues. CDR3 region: CASRWGLRAEQFF. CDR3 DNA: TGTGCCAGCAGATGGGGACTGAGAGCTGAGCAGTTCTTC. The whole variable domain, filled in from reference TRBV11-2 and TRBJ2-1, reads EAGVAQSPRYKIIEKRQSVAFWCNPISGHATLYWYQQILGQGPKLLIQFQNNGVVDDSQLPKDRFSAERLKGVDSTLKIQPAKLEDSAVYLCASRWGLRAEQFFGPGTRLTVL.

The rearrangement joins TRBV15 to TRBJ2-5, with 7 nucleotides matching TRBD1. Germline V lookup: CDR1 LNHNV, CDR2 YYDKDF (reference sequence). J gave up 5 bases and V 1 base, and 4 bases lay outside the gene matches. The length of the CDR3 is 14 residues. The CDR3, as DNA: TGTGCCACCAGCAGAGGCCAGACAGGGGAGACCCAGTACTTC. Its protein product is CATSRGQTGETQYF.

The CDR3 sequence: CASRIAGLETQYF. Here the CDR3 DNA reads TGTGCCTCGAGAATAGCGGGACTGGAGACCCAGTACTTC. The chain carries TRBV7-2 and TRBJ2-5; 8 bases line up with TRBD2. Unmatched junction bases numbered 10, after V lost 11 bases and J lost 5 bases. Germline loops: CDR1 SGHTA, CDR2 FQGNSA. This CDR3 comprises 13 residues. The full variable domain, its missing parts supplied by reference TRBV7-2 and TRBJ2-5, is GAGVSQSPSNKVTEKGKDVELRCDPISGHTALYWYRQSLGQGLEFLIYFQGNSAPDKSGLPSDRFSAERTGGSVSTLTIQRTQQEDSAVYLCASRIAGLETQYFGPGTRLLVL.

The CDR3 bases are TGTGCCAGCAGTGACCTGGGGGCGGATCGTCGGCCCCAGCATTTT. Amino acids: CASSDLGADRRPQHF. The chain employs TRBV6-1 and TRBJ1-5, with D possibly being TRBD1 (6 bases). CDR3 length: 15 amino acids. CDR1 MNHNS and CDR2 SASEGT come from the germline V gene. Trimming shortened V by 3 bases and J by 9 bases, and 18 bases separated the two germline ends.

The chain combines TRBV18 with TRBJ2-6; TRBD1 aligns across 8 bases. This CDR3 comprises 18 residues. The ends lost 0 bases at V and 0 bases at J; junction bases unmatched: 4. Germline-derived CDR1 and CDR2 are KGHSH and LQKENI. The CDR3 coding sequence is TGTGCCAGCTCACCACCGGGGACAGGATACTCTGGGGCCAACGTCCTGACTTTC. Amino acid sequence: CASSPPGTGYSGANVLTF.

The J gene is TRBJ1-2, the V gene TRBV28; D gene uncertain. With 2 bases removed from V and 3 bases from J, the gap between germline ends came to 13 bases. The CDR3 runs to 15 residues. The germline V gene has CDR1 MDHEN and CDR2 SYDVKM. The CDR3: CASSLVTPRYYGYTF. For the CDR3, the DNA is TGTGCCAGCAGTTTAGTCACGCCGAGGTACTATGGCTACACCTTC.

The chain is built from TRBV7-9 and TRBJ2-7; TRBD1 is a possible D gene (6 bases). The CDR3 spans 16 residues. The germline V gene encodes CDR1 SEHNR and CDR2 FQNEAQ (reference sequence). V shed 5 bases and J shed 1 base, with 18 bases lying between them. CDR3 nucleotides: TGTGCCAGCAGCAAAAGTCCGGGACATTCATCCTACGAGCAGTACTTC. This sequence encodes CASSKSPGHSSYEQYF.

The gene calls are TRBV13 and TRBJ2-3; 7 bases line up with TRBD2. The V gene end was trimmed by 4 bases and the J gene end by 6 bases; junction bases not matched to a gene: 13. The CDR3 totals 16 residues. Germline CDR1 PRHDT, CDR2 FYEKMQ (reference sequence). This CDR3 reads CASSSPTRGFGDTQYF. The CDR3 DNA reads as TGTGCCAGCAGCTCACCAACGCGGGGGTTTGGGGATACGCAGTATTTT.

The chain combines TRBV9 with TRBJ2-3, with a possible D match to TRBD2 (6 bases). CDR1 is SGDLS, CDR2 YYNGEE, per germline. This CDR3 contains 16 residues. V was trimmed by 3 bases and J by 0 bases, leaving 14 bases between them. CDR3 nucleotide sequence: TGTGCCAGCAGCGAGATTAGCGGATCTAGCACAGATACGCAGTATTTT. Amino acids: CASSEISGSSTDTQYF.

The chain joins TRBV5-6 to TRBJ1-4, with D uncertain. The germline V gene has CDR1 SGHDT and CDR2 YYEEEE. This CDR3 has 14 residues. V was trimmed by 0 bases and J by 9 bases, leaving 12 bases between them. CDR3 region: CASSLGGRQKKLFF. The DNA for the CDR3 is TGTGCCAGCAGCTTGGGAGGGCGCCAGAAAAAACTGTTTTTT.